The rows below give T cell receptor beta chains drawn from one sample of a study of T cells in Graves' hyperthyroidism and ophthalmopathy. TCRdb processed the multiplex PCR reads anew with MiXCR; each CDR3 protein has one entry. The sample lists around 620,000 distinct CDR3 sequences; 14% were seen once. The sample comprised blood. These receptors were taken from a woman between 18 and 29 years old with Graves' ophthalmopathy. Each CDR3 is given with its conserved first and last residue. The order of the fields is V gene, J gene, CDR3 protein.

v_call: TRBV7-3; j_call: TRBJ2-1; cdr3_aa: CASSLKPGEQFF
v_call: TRBV30; j_call: TRBJ2-5; cdr3_aa: CAWSVLGVGETQYF
v_call: TRBV7-6; j_call: TRBJ2-1; cdr3_aa: CASSPLPTSGARSSYNEQFF
v_call: TRBV2; j_call: TRBJ1-5; cdr3_aa: CASQDNNAQPQHF
v_call: TRBV9; j_call: TRBJ1-2; cdr3_aa: CASSVDRGHGYTF
v_call: TRBV19; j_call: TRBJ1-1; cdr3_aa: CASSIVTGFSNTEAFF
v_call: TRBV20-1; j_call: TRBJ1-1; cdr3_aa: CSARGAGTGGPAFF
v_call: TRBV27; j_call: TRBJ2-1; cdr3_aa: CASSLDGPGLSYNEQFF
v_call: TRBV3-1; j_call: TRBJ2-7; cdr3_aa: CASSQPGGREVSYEQYF
v_call: TRBV13; j_call: TRBJ2-1; cdr3_aa: CASSPPRSGSYNEQFF
v_call: TRBV28; j_call: TRBJ1-2; cdr3_aa: CASSIDRGPYGYTF
v_call: TRBV5-1; j_call: TRBJ2-4; cdr3_aa: CASSLEDGNIQYF
v_call: TRBV6-1; j_call: TRBJ2-7; cdr3_aa: CASSPSGTRDTYEQYF
v_call: TRBV7-2; j_call: TRBJ2-5; cdr3_aa: CASSLGADPRAQYF
v_call: TRBV7-3; j_call: TRBJ2-1; cdr3_aa: CASSLWLGRDNEQFF
v_call: TRBV5-1; j_call: TRBJ2-7; cdr3_aa: CASSRPGFLFYEQYF
v_call: TRBV4-2; j_call: TRBJ2-7; cdr3_aa: CASWEQYF
v_call: TRBV12-3/TRBV12-4; j_call: TRBJ2-7; cdr3_aa: CASSPGAGVTYEQYF
v_call: TRBV7-3; j_call: TRBJ2-3; cdr3_aa: CASSLTSSDTQYF
v_call: TRBV19; j_call: TRBJ1-1; cdr3_aa: CASSIKGQGVTEAFF
v_call: TRBV20-1; j_call: TRBJ2-1; cdr3_aa: CSARPLAGVVYEQFF
v_call: TRBV3-1; j_call: TRBJ2-1; cdr3_aa: CASSYLMDEQFF
v_call: TRBV29-1; j_call: TRBJ1-1; cdr3_aa: CSGKSSSAEAFF
v_call: TRBV12-3/TRBV12-4; j_call: TRBJ2-7; cdr3_aa: CASSRTAWEQYF
v_call: TRBV30; j_call: TRBJ2-7; cdr3_aa: CAWRNSGSSYEQYF
v_call: TRBV7-8; j_call: TRBJ2-1; cdr3_aa: CASSFGTSGNEQFF
v_call: TRBV2; j_call: TRBJ2-1; cdr3_aa: CASSDRGDLNEQFF
v_call: TRBV5-5; j_call: TRBJ1-4; cdr3_aa: CASSFQGAREKLFF
v_call: TRBV18; j_call: TRBJ1-1; cdr3_aa: CASFLPQGGNTEAFF
v_call: TRBV20-1; j_call: TRBJ2-3; cdr3_aa: CSATSERTDTQYF
v_call: TRBV19; j_call: TRBJ1-3; cdr3_aa: CASSMYLAYGYSGNTIYF
v_call: TRBV11-2; j_call: TRBJ1-1; cdr3_aa: CASSLWQGRRNTEAFF
v_call: TRBV12-5; j_call: TRBJ2-1; cdr3_aa: CASGFLLAGGKHNEQFF
v_call: TRBV24-1; j_call: TRBJ2-3; cdr3_aa: CATSGAQGGTDTQYF
v_call: TRBV11-3; j_call: TRBJ1-4; cdr3_aa: CASSSREEEKLFF
v_call: TRBV27; j_call: TRBJ2-1; cdr3_aa: CASTPSGSMNEQFF
v_call: TRBV28; j_call: TRBJ2-5; cdr3_aa: CASMGTAGQETQYF
v_call: TRBV27; j_call: TRBJ2-1; cdr3_aa: CASSFSLSNNEQFF
v_call: TRBV7-8; j_call: TRBJ1-6; cdr3_aa: CASTQSWVSSYNSPLHF
v_call: TRBV30; j_call: TRBJ2-1; cdr3_aa: CASAGRAHNEQFF
v_call: TRBV6-1; j_call: TRBJ1-2; cdr3_aa: CASSVPGRGNYGYTF